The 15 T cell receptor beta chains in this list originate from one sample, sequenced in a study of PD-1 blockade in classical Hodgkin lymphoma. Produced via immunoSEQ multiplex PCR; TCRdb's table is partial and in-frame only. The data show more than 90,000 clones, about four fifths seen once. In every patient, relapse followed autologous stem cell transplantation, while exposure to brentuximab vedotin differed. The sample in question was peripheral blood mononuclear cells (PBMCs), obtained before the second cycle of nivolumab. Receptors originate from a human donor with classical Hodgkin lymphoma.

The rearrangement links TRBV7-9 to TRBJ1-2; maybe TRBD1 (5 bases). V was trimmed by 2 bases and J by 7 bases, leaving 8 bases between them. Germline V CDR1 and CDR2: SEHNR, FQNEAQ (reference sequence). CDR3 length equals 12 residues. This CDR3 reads CASSLSGVGYTF. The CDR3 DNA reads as TGTGCCAGCAGCTTATCGGGGGTTGGCTACACCTTC.

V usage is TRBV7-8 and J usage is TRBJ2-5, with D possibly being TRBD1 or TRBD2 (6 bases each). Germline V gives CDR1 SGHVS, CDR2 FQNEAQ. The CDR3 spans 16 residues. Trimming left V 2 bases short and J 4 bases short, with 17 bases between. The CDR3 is CASSLRRGTSGETQYF. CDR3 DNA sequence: TGTGCCAGCAGCTTAAGGAGGGGGACCTCCGGAGAGACCCAGTACTTC.

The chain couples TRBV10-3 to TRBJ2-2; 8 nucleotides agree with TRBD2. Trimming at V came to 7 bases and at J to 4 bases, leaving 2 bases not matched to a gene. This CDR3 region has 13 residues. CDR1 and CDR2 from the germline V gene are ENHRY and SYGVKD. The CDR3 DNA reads TGTGCCATCACAGGACTAGCCACCGGGGAGCTGTTTTTT. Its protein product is CAITGLATGELFF.

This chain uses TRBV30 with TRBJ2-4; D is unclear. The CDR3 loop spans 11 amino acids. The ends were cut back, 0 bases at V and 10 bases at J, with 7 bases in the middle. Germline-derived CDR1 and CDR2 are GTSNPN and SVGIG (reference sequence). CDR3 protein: CAWSVLEIQYF. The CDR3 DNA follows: TGTGCCTGGAGTGTACTTGAGATTCAGTACTTC. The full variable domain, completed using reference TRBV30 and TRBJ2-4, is SQTIHQWPATLVQPVGSPLSLECTVEGTSNPNLYWYRQAAGRGLQLLFYSVGIGQISSEVPQNLSASRPQDRQFILSSKKLLLSDSGFYLCAWSVLEIQYFGAGTRLSVL.

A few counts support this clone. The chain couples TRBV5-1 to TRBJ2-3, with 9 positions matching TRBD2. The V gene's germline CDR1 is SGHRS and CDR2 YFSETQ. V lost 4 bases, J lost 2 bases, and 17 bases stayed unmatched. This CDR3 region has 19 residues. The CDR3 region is CASSTRPFSGRGNTDTQYF. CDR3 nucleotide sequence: TGCGCCAGCAGCACACGCCCCTTTAGCGGGAGAGGAAACACAGATACGCAGTATTTT.

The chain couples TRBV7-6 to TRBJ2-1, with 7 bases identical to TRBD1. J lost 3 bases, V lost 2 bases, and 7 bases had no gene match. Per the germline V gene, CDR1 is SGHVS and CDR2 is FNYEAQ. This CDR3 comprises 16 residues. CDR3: CASSLLGTEVYNEQFF. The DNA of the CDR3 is TGTGCCAGCAGCTTACTAGGGACAGAGGTCTACAATGAGCAGTTCTTC.

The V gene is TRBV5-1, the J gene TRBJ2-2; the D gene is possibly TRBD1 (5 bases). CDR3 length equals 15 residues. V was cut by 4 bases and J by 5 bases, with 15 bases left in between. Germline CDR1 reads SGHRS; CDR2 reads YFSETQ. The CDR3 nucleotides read TGCGCCAGCAGCACGCCTCGCAGGGTTACCGGGGAGCTGTTTTTT. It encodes CASSTPRRVTGELFF.

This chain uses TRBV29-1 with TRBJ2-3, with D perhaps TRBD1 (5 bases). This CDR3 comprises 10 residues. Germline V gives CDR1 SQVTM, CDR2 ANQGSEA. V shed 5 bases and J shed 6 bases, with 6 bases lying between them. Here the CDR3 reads CSVRGDTQYF. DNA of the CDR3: TGCAGCGTTAGGGGTGATACGCAGTATTTT.

The CDR3 here is CASSPGGQGDPGNTIYF. As DNA, the CDR3 is TGCGCCAGCAGCCCAGGTGGCCAGGGGGATCCTGGAAACACCATATATTTT. V is TRBV5-1 and J is TRBJ1-3, with 7 bases lining up with TRBD1. Germline CDR1 is SGHRS and CDR2 is YFSETQ. The CDR3 spans 17 residues. V shed 4 bases and J 2 bases; nucleotides not matched to a gene: 12.

CDR3 sequence reads: CASSQDLSGGLDQETQYF. CDR3 sequence (DNA): TGTGCCAGCAGCCAAGATTTATCCGGGGGGCTGGACCAAGAGACCCAGTACTTC. The rearrangement uses TRBV4-2 and TRBJ2-5, with D possibly being TRBD2 (7 bases). The CDR3 extends over 18 amino acids. V was clipped by 0 bases and J by 0 bases, with 17 bases between them. CDR1 LGHNA and CDR2 YNFKEQ come from the germline V gene.

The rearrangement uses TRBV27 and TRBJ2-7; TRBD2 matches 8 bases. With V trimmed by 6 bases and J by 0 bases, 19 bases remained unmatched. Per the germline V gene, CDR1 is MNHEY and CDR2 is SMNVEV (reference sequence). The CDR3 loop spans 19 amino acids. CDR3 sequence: CASRTLLSVSGGRSYEQYF. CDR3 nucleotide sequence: TGTGCCAGCAGGACCCTCTTGAGTGTGAGCGGGGGCCGCTCCTACGAGCAGTACTTC.

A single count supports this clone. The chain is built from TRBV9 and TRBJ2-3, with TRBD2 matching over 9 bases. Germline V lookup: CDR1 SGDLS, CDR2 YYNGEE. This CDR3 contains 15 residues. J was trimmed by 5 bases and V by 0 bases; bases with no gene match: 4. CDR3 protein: CASSVVISGRDTQYF. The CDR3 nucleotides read TGTGCCAGCAGCGTAGTTATTAGCGGGAGAGATACGCAGTATTTT.

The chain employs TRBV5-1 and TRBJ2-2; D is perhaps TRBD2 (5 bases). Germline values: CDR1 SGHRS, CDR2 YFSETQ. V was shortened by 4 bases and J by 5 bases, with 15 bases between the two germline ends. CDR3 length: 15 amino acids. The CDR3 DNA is TGCGCCAGCAGCCCGGTGGTAGCGAGTACCGGGGAGCTGTTTTTT. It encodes CASSPVVASTGELFF.

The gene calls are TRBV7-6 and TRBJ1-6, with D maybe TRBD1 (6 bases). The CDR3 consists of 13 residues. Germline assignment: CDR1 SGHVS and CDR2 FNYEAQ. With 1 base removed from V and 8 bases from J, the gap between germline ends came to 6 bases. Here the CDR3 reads CASSLEGDSPLHF. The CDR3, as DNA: TGTGCCAGCAGCTTAGAGGGGGATTCACCCCTCCACTTT.

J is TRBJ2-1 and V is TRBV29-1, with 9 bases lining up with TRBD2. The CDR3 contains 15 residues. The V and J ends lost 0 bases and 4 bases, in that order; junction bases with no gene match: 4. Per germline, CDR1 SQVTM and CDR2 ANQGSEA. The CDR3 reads CSVEDRLAVYNEQFF. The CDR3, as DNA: TGCAGCGTTGAAGACAGACTAGCGGTTTACAATGAGCAGTTCTTC.